This T cell receptor (beta chain) was identified during a study of cytomegalovirus exposure and HLA in healthy donors. Points from the study as a whole: According to reports, the classifier identified cytomegalovirus status with high specificity and sensitivity.

Using immunoSEQ multiplex PCR, the repertoire was profiled, and TCRdb retains in-frame clones only, with some absent. Of around 400,000 clones listed, about nine tenths are singletons. Worth noting for this clone: The antigen remains unidentified.

V lost 4 bases to trimming and J lost 9 bases; unmatched junction nucleotides: 13. Germline V gives CDR1 SGHTA, CDR2 FQGTGA. The length of the CDR3 is 16 residues. The clonotype was recovered from a woman aged 18-29 years in good health and CMV-seronegative. The chain couples TRBV7-3 to TRBJ2-7; 12 bases align to TRBD1. The sample was PBMCs. The CDR3 is CASSSSSGTGGSRQYF. The CDR3 nucleotides read TGTGCCAGCAGCTCCTCTTCCGGGACAGGGGGCTCGAGGCAGTACTTC.